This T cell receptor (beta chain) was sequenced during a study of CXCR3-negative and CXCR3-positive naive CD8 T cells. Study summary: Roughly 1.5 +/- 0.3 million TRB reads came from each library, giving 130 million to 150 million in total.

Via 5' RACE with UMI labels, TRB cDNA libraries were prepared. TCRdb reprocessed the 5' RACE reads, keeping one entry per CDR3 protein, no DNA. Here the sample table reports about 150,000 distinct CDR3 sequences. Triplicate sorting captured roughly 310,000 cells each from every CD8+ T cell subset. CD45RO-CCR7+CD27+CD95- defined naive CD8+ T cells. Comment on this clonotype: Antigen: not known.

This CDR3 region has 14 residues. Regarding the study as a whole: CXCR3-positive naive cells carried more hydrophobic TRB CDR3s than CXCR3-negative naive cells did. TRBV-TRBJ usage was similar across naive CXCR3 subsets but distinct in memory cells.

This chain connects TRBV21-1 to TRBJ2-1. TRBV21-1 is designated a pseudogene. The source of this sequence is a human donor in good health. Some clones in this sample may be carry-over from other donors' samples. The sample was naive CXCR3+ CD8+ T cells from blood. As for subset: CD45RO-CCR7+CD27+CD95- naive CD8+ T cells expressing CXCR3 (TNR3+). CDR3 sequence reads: CASSKGGSYNEQFF.